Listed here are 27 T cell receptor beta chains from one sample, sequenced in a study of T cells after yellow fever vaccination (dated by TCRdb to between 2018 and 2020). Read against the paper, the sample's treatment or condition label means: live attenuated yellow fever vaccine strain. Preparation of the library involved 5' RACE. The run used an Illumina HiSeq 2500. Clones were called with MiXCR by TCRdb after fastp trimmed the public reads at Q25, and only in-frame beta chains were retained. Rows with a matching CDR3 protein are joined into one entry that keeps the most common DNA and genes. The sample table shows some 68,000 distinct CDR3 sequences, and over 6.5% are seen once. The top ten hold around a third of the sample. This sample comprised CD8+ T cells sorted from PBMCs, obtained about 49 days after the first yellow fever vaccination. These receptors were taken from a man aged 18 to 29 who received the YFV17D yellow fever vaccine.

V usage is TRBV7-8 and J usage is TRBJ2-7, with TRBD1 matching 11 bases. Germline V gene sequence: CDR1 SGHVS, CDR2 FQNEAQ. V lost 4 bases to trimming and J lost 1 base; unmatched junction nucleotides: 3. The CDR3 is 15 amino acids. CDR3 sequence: CASSSGTGGSYEQYV. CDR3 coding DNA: TGTGCCAGCAGCTCCGGGACAGGGGGGTCCTACGAGCAGTACGTC.

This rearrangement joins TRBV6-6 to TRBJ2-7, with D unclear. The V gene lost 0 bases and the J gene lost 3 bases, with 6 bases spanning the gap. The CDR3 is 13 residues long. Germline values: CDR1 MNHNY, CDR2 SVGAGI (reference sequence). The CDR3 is CASSYSLNYEQYV. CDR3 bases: TGTGCCAGCAGTTACTCCCTTAACTACGAGCAGTACGTC.

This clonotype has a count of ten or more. The DNA of the CDR3 is TGCGCCAACACCAACCGGAGCGGGGAGCTGTTTTTT. As protein: CANTNRSGELFF. J is TRBJ2-2 and V is TRBV5-1; D not resolved. V was clipped by 9 bases and J by 7 bases, with 13 bases between them. CDR3 length: 12 amino acids. From germline, CDR1 is SGHRS and CDR2 YFSETQ.

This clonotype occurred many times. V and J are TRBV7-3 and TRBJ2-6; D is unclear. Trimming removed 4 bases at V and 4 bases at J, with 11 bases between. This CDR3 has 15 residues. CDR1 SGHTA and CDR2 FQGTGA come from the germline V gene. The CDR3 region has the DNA TGTGCCAGCAGCTCTGGATCCTCCGGGGCCAACGTCCTGACTTTC. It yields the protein CASSSGSSGANVLTF.

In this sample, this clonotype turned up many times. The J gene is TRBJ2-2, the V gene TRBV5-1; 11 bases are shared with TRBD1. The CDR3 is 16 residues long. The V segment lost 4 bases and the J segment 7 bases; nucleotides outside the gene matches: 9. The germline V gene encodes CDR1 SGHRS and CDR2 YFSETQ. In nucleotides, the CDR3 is TGCGCCAGCAGCCTCCGGACAGGGGGCCAAATCGGGGAGCTGTTTTTT. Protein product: CASSLRTGGQIGELFF.

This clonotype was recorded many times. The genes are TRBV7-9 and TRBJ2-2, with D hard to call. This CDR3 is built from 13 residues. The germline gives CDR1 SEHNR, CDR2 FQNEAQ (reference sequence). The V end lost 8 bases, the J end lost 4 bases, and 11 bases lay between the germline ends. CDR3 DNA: TGTGCCAGCTCCAACGGCGGCACCGGGGAGCTGTTTTTT. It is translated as CASSNGGTGELFF.

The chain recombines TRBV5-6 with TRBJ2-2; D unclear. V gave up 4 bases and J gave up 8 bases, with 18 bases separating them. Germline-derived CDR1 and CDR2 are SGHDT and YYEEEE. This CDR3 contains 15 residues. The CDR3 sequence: CASSLDWPRVGELFF. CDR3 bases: TGTGCCAGCAGCCTGGATTGGCCAAGGGTTGGGGAGCTGTTTTTT.

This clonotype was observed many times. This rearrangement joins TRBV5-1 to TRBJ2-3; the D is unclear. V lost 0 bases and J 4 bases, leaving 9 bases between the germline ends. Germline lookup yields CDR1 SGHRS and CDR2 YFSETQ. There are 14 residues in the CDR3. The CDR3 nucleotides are TGCGCCAGCAGCTTGGGGGTCGTCCCAGATACGCAGTATTTT. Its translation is CASSLGVVPDTQYF.

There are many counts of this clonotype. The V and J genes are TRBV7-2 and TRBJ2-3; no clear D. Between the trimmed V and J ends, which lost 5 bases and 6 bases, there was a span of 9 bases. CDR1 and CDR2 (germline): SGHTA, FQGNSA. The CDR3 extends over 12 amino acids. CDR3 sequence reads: CASSGLEDTQYF. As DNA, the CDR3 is TGTGCCAGCAGCGGGTTGGAGGATACGCAGTATTTT.

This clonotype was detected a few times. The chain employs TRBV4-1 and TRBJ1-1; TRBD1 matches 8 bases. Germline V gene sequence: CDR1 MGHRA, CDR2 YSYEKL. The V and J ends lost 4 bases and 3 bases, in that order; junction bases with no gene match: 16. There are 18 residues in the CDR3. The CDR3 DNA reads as TGCGCCAGCAGCCTGATGTGGGGGACAGGCATGGTGTACACTGAAGCTTTCTTT. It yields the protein CASSLMWGTGMVYTEAFF.

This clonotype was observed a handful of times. This CDR3 is CSARETSGVVDTQYF. The CDR3 DNA follows: TGCAGTGCTAGAGAAACTAGCGGGGTCGTAGATACGCAGTATTTT. This rearrangement joins TRBV20-1 to TRBJ2-3, with 10 bases fitting TRBD2. The length of the CDR3 is 15 residues. Trimming cost V 0 bases and J 5 bases; bases outside gene matches: 5. Germline V gives CDR1 DFQATT, CDR2 SNEGSKA (reference sequence).

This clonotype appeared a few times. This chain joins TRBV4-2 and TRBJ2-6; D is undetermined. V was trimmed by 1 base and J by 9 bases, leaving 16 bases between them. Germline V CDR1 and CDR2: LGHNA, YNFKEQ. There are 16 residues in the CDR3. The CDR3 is CASSQGAALLGNVLTF. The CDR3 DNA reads TGTGCCAGCAGCCAAGGCGCGGCCCTCTTAGGCAACGTCCTGACTTTC.

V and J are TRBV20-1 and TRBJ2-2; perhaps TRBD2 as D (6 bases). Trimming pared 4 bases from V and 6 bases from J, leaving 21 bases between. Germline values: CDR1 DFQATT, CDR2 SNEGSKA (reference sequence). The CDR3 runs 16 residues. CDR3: CSAKSRDSNVPGELFF. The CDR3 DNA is TGCAGTGCTAAGAGCCGGGACTCCAACGTTCCCGGGGAGCTGTTTTTT.

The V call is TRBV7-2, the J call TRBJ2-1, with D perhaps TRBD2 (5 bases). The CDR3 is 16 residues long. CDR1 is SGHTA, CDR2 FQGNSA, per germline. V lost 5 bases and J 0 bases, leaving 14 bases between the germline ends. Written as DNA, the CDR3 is TGTGCCAGCAGCCGACGGACTCCGAGCTCCTACAATGAGCAGTTCTTC. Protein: CASSRRTPSSYNEQFF.

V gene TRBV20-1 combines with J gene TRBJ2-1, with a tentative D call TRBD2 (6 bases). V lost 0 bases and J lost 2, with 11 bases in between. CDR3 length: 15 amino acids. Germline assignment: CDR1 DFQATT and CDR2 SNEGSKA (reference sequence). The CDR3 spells CSARDRRGAYNEQFF. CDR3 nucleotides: TGCAGTGCTAGAGATCGGCGGGGAGCCTACAATGAGCAGTTCTTC.

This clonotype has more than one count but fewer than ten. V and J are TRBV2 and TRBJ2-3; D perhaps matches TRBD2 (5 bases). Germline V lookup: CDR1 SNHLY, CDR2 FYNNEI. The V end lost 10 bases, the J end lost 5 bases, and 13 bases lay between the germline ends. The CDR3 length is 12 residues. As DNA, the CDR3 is TGTGCCACTGCGGAGAGGGTAGATACGCAGTATTTT. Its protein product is CATAERVDTQYF.

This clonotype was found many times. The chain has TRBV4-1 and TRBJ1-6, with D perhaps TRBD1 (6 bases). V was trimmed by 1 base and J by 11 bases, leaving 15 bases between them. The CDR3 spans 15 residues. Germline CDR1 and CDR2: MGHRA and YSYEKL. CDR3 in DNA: TGCGCCAGCAGCCAAGCTCCAGGGGCCACGACACCCCTCCACTTT. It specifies CASSQAPGATTPLHF.

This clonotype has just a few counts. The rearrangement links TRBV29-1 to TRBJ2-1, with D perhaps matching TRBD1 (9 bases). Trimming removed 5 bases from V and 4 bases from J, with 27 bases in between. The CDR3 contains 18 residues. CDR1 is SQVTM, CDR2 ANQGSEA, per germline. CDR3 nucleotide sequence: TGCAGCGTTCAGGGACAGGGACAAAAAGGCGGGGGGTACAATGAGCAGTTCTTC. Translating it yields CSVQGQGQKGGGYNEQFF.

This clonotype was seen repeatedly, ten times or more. The CDR3 protein is CSAPLGQGQTQYF. For the CDR3, the DNA is TGCAGTGCTCCCCTGGGACAGGGCCAGACCCAGTACTTC. This chain uses TRBV20-1 with TRBJ2-5, with 9 positions matching TRBD1. The CDR3 loop spans 13 amino acids. In germline, CDR1 is DFQATT, CDR2 SNEGSKA (reference sequence). With 5 bases clipped from V and 6 bases from J, the junction kept 7 bases outside the gene matches.

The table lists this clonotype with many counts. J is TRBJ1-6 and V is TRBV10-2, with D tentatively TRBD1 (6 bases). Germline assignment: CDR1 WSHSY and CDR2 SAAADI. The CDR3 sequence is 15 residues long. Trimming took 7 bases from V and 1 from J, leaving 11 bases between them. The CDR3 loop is CASIRGQSYNSPLHF. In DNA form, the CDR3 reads TGCGCCAGCATCCGCGGACAGTCCTATAATTCACCCCTCCACTTT.

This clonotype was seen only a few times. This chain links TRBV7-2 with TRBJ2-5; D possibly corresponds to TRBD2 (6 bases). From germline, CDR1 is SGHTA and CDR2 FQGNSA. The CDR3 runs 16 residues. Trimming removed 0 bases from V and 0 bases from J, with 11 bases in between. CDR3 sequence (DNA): TGTGCCAGCAGCTTAGCGCCGGGGGTCTACCAAGAGACCCAGTACTTC. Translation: CASSLAPGVYQETQYF.

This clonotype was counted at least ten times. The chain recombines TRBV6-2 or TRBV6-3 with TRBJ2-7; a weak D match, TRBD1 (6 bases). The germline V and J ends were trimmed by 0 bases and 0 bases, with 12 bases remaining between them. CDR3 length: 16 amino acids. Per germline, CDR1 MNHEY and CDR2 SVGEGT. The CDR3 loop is CASSYSRGTSSYEQYV. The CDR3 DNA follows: TGTGCCAGCAGTTACTCGAGGGGGACGAGCTCCTACGAGCAGTACGTC.

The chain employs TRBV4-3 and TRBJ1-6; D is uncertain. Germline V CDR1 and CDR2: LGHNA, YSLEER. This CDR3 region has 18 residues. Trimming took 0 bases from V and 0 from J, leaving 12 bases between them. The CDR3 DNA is TGCGCCAGCAGCCAAGATGCATCCAAGAGCTCCTATAATTCACCCCTCCACTTT. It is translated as CASSQDASKSSYNSPLHF.

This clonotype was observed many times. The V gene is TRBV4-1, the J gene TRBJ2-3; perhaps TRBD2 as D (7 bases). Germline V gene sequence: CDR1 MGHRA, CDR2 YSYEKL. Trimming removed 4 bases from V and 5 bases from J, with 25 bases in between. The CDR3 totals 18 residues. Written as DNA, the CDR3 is TGCGCCAGCAGCCCCGTCTGGGGATGGGGGGGGGCGGGAGATACGCAGTATTTT. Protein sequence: CASSPVWGWGGAGDTQYF.

The CDR3 region is CSVESSGPEGRSQHF. CDR3 nucleotide sequence: TGCAGCGTTGAGTCTTCTGGACCGGAGGGAAGGTCCCAGCATTTT. This chain links TRBV29-1 with TRBJ1-5; D ambiguous. The V gene lost 3 bases and the J gene lost 11 bases, with 23 bases spanning the gap. The CDR3 runs to 15 residues. CDR1 and CDR2 (germline): SQVTM, ANQGSEA.

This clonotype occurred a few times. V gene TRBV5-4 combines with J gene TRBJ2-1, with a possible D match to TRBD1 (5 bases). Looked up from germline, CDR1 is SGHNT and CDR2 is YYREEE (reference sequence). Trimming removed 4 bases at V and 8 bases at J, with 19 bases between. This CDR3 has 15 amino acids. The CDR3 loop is CASSPQGIRDDEQFF. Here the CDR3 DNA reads TGTGCCAGCAGCCCCCAGGGCATCCGAGACGATGAGCAGTTCTTC.

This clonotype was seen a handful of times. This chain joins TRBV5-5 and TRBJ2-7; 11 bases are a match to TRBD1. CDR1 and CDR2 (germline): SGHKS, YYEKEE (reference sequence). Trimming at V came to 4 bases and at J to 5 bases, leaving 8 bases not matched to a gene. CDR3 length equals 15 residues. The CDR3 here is CASSVAGTGGNEQYV. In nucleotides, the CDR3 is TGTGCCAGCAGCGTAGCCGGGACAGGGGGGAACGAGCAGTACGTC.